This TCR beta chain comes out of a study of shared clonotypes between healthy human individuals. Clones were sequenced by immunoSEQ multiplex PCR, and TCRdb holds only the in-frame ones, with some missing. The repertoire consists of approximately 2.4 million clones, with around 95% occurring once and the leading ten covering around 0.13%. The CDR3 is made up of 15 amino acids. V gave up 7 bases and J gave up 5 bases, with 17 bases separating them. Germline V gene sequence: CDR1 SNHLY, CDR2 FYNNEI. This chain links TRBV2 with TRBJ1-4; TRBD1 is a possible D gene (5 bases). The sequenced material came from naive CD4+ T cells sorted from blood. Subset specified: CD45RA+ positively selected. The sequence derives from a man between 18 and 35 years old in good health. The CDR3, as DNA: TGTGCCAGCACCCCCGGGGGGAGGGGCAATGAAAAACTGTTTTTT. The encoded protein is CASTPGGRGNEKLFF.